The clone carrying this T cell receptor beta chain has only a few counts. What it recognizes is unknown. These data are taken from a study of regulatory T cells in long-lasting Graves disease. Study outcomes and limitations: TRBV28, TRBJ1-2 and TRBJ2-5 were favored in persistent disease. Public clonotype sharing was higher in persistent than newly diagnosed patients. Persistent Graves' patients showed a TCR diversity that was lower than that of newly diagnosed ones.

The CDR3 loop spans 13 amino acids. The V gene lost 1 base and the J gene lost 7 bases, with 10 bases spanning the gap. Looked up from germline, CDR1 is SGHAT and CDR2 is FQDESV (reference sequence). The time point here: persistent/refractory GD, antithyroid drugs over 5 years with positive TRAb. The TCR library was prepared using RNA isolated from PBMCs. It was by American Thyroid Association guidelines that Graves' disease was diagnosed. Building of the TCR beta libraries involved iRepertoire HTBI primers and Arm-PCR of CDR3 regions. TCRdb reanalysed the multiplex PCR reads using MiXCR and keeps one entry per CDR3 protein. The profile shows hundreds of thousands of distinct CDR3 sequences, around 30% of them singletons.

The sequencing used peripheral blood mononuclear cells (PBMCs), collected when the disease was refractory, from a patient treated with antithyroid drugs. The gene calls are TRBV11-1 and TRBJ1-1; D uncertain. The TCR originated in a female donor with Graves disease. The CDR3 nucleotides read TGTGCCAGCAGCTTAGGTTTGGATAGTGAAGCTTTCTTT. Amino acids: CASSLGLDSEAFF.